This T cell receptor (beta chain) came from a study of T cell responses to AZD1222 COVID-19 vaccine. Notes on the study in general: Unmutated variant regions reportedly attract nearly half of all spike-specific TCRs. Repertoires were obtained solely post-peak T cell response.

Using immunoSEQ multiplex PCR, the repertoire was profiled, and TCRdb retains in-frame clones only, with some absent. Among 100,000 to 120,000 clones, about 86% were seen once, and the ten largest hold 3% to 4%. The length of the CDR3 is 13 residues. The germline V gene has CDR1 MGHRA and CDR2 YSYEKL. Trimming stripped 1 base from V and 5 bases from J, with 9 bases between. To note about this clone: What it binds is not known.

This chain uses TRBV4-1 with TRBJ2-7; D uncertain. Sample: peripheral blood, taken on day 0 of AZD1222 vaccination. This receptor was taken from an adult in good health. CDR3 DNA: TGCGCCAGCAGCCAAGTAGTGGGTAACGAGCAGTACTTC. It yields the protein CASSQVVGNEQYF.